Listed here are 3 T cell receptor beta chains from one sample, sequenced in a study of cytomegalovirus exposure and HLA in healthy donors. Measured with immunoSEQ multiplex PCR; TCRdb has only the in-frame clones, and not every one. The sample includes about 89,000 clones, roughly 80% of them seen just once. Material: PBMCs. The receptors come from a woman aged 18-29 years in good health and CMV-seropositive.

The rearrangement uses TRBV30 and TRBJ1-2; weak D call: TRBD1 (6 bases). The CDR3 has 12 amino acids. CDR1 GTSNPN and CDR2 SVGIG come from the germline V gene (reference sequence). The V end lost 2 bases, the J end lost 7 bases, and 11 bases lay between the germline ends. DNA for the CDR3: TGTGCCTGGAGTTGGGCGGGGGCTGGCTACACCTTC. Translating it yields CAWSWAGAGYTF.

V and J are TRBV19 and TRBJ1-4; 10 bases line up with TRBD1. The germline V gene has CDR1 LNHDA and CDR2 SQIVND (reference sequence). V lost 6 bases and J lost 8; bases outside the gene matches: 3. The CDR3 runs 13 residues. For the CDR3, the DNA is TGTGCCAGTAGGACAGGGGGCGAGGAAAAACTGTTTTTT. Residues: CASRTGGEEKLFF.

This clone has more than one count but fewer than ten. The rearrangement links TRBV27 to TRBJ2-7; maybe TRBD2 (5 bases). CDR1 and CDR2 from the germline V gene are MNHEY and SMNVEV (reference sequence). Trimming removed 6 bases at V and 6 bases at J, with 15 bases between. The CDR3 length is 13 residues. In nucleotides, the CDR3 is TGTGCCAGCAGCCAAAGTCCCGGAGGCGAGCAGTACTTC. Its protein is CASSQSPGGEQYF.